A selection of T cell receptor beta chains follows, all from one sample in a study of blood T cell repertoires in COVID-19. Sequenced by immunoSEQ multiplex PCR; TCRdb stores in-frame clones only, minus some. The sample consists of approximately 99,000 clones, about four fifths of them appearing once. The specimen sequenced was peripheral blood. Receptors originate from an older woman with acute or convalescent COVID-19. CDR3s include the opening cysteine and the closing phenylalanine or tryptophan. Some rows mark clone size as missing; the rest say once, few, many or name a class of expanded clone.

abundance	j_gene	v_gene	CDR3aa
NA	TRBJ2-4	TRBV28	CASSLGGAVQNIQYF
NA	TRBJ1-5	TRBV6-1	CASSDPRTGGGQPQHF
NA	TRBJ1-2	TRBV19	CASSMFSYGYTF
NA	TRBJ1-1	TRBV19	CASSTRQGGNSGAFF
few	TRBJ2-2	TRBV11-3	CASSPGQGASTGELFF
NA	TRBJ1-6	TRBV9	CASSVGRGNLGSSPLHF
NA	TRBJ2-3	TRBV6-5	CASRNRATDTQYF
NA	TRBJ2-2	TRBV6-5	CASTTDRTNTGELFF
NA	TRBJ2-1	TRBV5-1	CASSLFLAGNNEQFF
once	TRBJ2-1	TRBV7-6	CASSEGGNEQFF
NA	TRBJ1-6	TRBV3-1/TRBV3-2	CASSQAPGQGTRPLHF
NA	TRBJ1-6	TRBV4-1	CASSPSSSYNSPLHF
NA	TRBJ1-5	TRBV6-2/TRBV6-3	CASSYEAGSNQPQHF
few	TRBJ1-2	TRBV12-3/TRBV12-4	CASSTTGRGYTF
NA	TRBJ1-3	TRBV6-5	CASSRQVSGNTIYF
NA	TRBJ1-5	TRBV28	CASKPRDSSNQPQHF
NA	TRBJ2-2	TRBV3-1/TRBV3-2	CASSQGVRSVGNTGELFF
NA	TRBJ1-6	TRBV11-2	CASSLPRTGNSPLHF
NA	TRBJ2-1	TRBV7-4	CASSYRPRDIYEQFF
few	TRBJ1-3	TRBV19	CASANLQGRTGNTIYF
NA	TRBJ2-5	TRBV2	CASRAGTAQETQYF
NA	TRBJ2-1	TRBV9	CASSAKTGLVYNEQFF
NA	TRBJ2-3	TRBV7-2	CASSSGVGADTQYF
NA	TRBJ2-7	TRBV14	CASSQGRRQGAPTPYEQYF
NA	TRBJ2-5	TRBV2	CASSESLTGGSETQYF
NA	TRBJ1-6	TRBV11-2	CASSLGSASSYNSPLHF
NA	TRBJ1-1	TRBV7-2	CASSPGRASTEAFF
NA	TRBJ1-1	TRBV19	CASSIGAGGMNTEAFF
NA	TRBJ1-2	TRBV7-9	CASSPTGGYGYTF
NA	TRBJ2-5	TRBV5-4	CASSLPGLNSETQYF
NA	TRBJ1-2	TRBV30	CAWSPDRAMAGYTF
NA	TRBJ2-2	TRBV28	CASRLGLAATGELFF
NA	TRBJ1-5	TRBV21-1	CASSNETRQYSNQPQHF
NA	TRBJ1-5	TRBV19	CASSTPGAGKPQHF
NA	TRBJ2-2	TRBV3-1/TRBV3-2	CASSQGRTGGAGAGELFF
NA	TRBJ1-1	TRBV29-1	CSVWQGEAFF
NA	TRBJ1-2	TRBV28	CASSRGQGDYGYTF